The 22 T cell receptor beta chains given below trace back to one sample, sequenced in a study of immune evolution from preneoplasia to lung adenocarcinoma. Method: immunoSEQ multiplex PCR; TCRdb's copy keeps in-frame clones and lacks some. The table has some 3,700 clones, roughly three quarters seen once. Material: FFPE minimally invasive lung adenocarcinoma tissue. All receptors come from a person aged 55-80 years with lung adenocarcinoma.

The count of this clone is one. The V gene is TRBV11-2, the J gene TRBJ2-7; D remains ambiguous. CDR1 is SGHAT, CDR2 FQNNGV, per germline. V was clipped by 1 base and J by 0 bases, with 7 bases between them. The CDR3 length is 14 residues. CDR3 sequence: CASSLGLASYEQYF. In DNA, the CDR3 is TGTGCCAGCAGCTTAGGCTTGGCCTCCTACGAGCAGTACTTC.

The sample holds a few counts of this clone. CDR3 residues: CASSPGEGNTGELFF. The CDR3 bases are TGTGCCAGCAGTCCCGGGGAGGGAAACACCGGGGAGCTGTTTTTT. This sequence joins TRBV28 and TRBJ2-2; 7 nucleotides match TRBD2. The ends lost 5 bases at V and 2 bases at J; junction bases unmatched: 5. Germline CDR1 reads MDHEN; CDR2 reads SYDVKM. The CDR3 totals 15 residues.

The chain uses TRBV6-5 and TRBJ2-7, with D perhaps matching TRBD1 (6 bases). CDR3 size: 14 residues. Germline V CDR1 and CDR2: MNHEY, SVGAGI. The V end was cut by 5 bases, the J end by 6 bases, with 17 bases between. DNA of the CDR3: TGTGCCAGCAGTGCCAGACAGCCACAGGGCGAGCAGTACTTC. Its protein product is CASSARQPQGEQYF.

The CDR3 protein is CASSRDTFTDTQYF. In DNA form, the CDR3 reads TGCGCCAGCAGCCGGGACACCTTCACAGATACGCAGTATTTT. The V call is TRBV5-1, the J call TRBJ2-3; perhaps TRBD1 as D (6 bases). The CDR3 extends over 14 amino acids. V lost 4 bases and J 2 bases, leaving 11 bases between the germline ends. CDR1 is SGHRS and CDR2 is YFSETQ in the germline V gene.

The chain joins TRBV12-5 to TRBJ2-5; a weak D match, TRBD2 (6 bases). This CDR3 region has 17 residues. Germline-derived CDR1 and CDR2 are LGHNT and FRNRAP. V was trimmed by 8 bases and J by 4 bases, leaving 26 bases between them. CDR3 coding DNA: TGTGCTAGTAGCCCGATCGGGAGTGGCCGGGGAGGAGAGACCCAGTACTTC. Amino acid sequence: CASSPIGSGRGGETQYF. Full variable domain (outside the CDR3, taken from reference TRBV12-5 and TRBJ2-5): DARVTQTPRHKVTEMGQEVTMRCQPILGHNTVFWYRQTMMQGLELLAYFRNRAPLDDSGMPKDRFSAEMPDATLATLKIQPSEPRDSAVYFCASSPIGSGRGGETQYFGPGTRLLVL.

The V and J genes are TRBV11-3 and TRBJ2-3, with 9 bases matching TRBD2. The CDR3 sequence is 14 residues long. The germline CDR1 and CDR2 sequences are SGHNT and YENEEA. The V segment lost 3 bases and the J segment 6 bases; nucleotides outside the gene matches: 4. CDR3 amino acids: CASSFSGRKDTQYF. For the CDR3, the DNA is TGTGCCAGCAGCTTTAGCGGGAGAAAGGATACGCAGTATTTT.

This clone came up once. This chain connects TRBV30 to TRBJ2-6; the match to TRBD2 covers 10 bases. The germline CDR1 and CDR2 sequences are GTSNPN and SVGIG (reference sequence). The CDR3 extends over 16 amino acids. The trim removed 5 bases at V and 0 bases at J, leaving 4 bases unmatched. CDR3 DNA sequence: TGTGCCTGGGATATAGCGGGAGGCTCTGGGGCCAACGTCCTGACTTTC. Translation gives CAWDIAGGSGANVLTF.

The J gene is TRBJ2-7, the V gene TRBV30, with 7 bases that match TRBD1. V trimming: 3 bases; J trimming: 2 bases; junction bases outside the gene matches: 10. The germline V gene has CDR1 GTSNPN and CDR2 SVGIG (reference sequence). CDR3 length equals 15 residues. Here the CDR3 reads CAWRDKGGKTYEQYF. The CDR3 DNA follows: TGTGCCTGGAGGGATAAAGGGGGCAAAACCTACGAGCAGTACTTC.

This clone was seen a handful of times. V and J are TRBV11-2 and TRBJ2-5; no firm D call. V dropped 5 bases and J dropped 5 bases, with 6 bases sitting between them. This CDR3 contains 11 residues. The germline gives CDR1 SGHAT, CDR2 FQNNGV. CDR3 nucleotide sequence: TGTGCCAGCAGCACCGGCGAGACCCAGTACTTC. It is translated as CASSTGETQYF.

The chain combines TRBV9 with TRBJ2-3; D uncertain. Germline loops: CDR1 SGDLS, CDR2 YYNGEE. V was cut by 0 bases and J by 2 bases, with 7 bases left in between. The length of the CDR3 is 14 residues. The CDR3 protein is CASSVEPLTDTQYF. DNA for the CDR3: TGTGCCAGCAGCGTAGAGCCTCTCACAGATACGCAGTATTTT.

The V gene is TRBV5-5, the J gene TRBJ1-1; D is possibly TRBD1 (6 bases). Trimming pared 6 bases from V and 3 bases from J, leaving 24 bases between. This CDR3 spans 17 amino acids. Germline-derived CDR1 and CDR2 are SGHKS and YYEKEE (reference sequence). Written as DNA, the CDR3 is TGTGCCAGCACCGTGAATCCTGTTGGGGGCATCGACACTGAAGCTTTCTTT. This codes for CASTVNPVGGIDTEAFF.

There are a few counts of this clone. The chain has TRBV19 and TRBJ2-7, with a possible D match to TRBD1 (5 bases). Trimming pared 7 bases from V and 0 bases from J, leaving 22 bases between. This CDR3 spans 17 amino acids. The germline V gene encodes CDR1 LNHDA and CDR2 SQIVND (reference sequence). CDR3 amino acids: CASILFCTQGLSYEQYF. In DNA, the CDR3 is TGTGCCAGTATACTTTTTTGTACGCAGGGCCTCTCCTACGAGCAGTACTTC.

This clone was detected only a few times. The V and J genes are TRBV7-6 and TRBJ2-3; D is uncertain. Germline V CDR1 and CDR2: SGHVS, FNYEAQ. This CDR3 contains 13 residues. Trimming cost V 7 bases and J 8 bases, with 16 bases left between them. The DNA for the CDR3 is TGTGCCAGCACCCCCGTAGGCGGTACTACGCAGTATTTT. This codes for CASTPVGGTTQYF.

In its sample, this clone was seen a few times. The genes are TRBV11-2 and TRBJ1-5; D gene uncertain. Deletions cut 0 bases from V and 2 bases from J, with 5 bases between. The CDR3 runs 14 residues. Germline values: CDR1 SGHAT, CDR2 FQNNGV. The chain's CDR3 is CASSLDAGNQPQHF. In nucleotides, the CDR3 is TGTGCCAGCAGCTTAGATGCGGGCAATCAGCCCCAGCATTTT. Variable domain in full (rest from reference TRBV11-2 and TRBJ1-5): EAGVAQSPRYKIIEKRQSVAFWCNPISGHATLYWYQQILGQGPKLLIQFQNNGVVDDSQLPKDRFSAERLKGVDSTLKIQPAKLEDSAVYLCASSLDAGNQPQHFGDGTRLSIL.

The V gene is TRBV18, the J gene TRBJ2-5; D may be TRBD1 (7 bases). Germline V gene sequence: CDR1 KGHSH, CDR2 LQKENI. This CDR3 is built from 14 residues. The germline V and J ends were trimmed by 2 bases and 2 bases, with 9 bases remaining between them. The CDR3 nucleotides are TGTGCCAGCTCACCATCAGGGGGGCAAGAGACCCAGTACTTC. Protein sequence: CASSPSGGQETQYF.

In its sample, this clone was seen a few times. The chain employs TRBV7-8 and TRBJ1-3; D is uncertain. The CDR3 sequence is 14 residues long. Per the germline V gene, CDR1 is SGHVS and CDR2 is FQNEAQ. V dropped 5 bases and J dropped 3 bases, with 11 bases sitting between them. CDR3 nucleotides: TGTGCCAGCAGCCCCCCGACCGATGGAAACACCATATATTTT. Protein: CASSPPTDGNTIYF.

The V call is TRBV2, the J call TRBJ1-4; 10 nucleotides agree with TRBD1. Looked up from germline, CDR1 is SNHLY and CDR2 is FYNNEI. V lost 0 bases, J lost 7 bases, and 2 bases stayed unmatched. The CDR3 extends over 15 amino acids. Here the CDR3 DNA reads TGTGCCAGCAGTGAAGCGGGGACAGGGGTTGAAAAACTGTTTTTT. Translation: CASSEAGTGVEKLFF.

The chain links TRBV29-1 to TRBJ2-3, with a possible D match to TRBD1 (5 bases). Germline V gene sequence: CDR1 SQVTM, CDR2 ANQGSEA. There are 12 residues in the CDR3. V was cut by 8 bases and J by 5 bases, with 14 bases left in between. The CDR3 nucleotides read TGCAGCCTAGACTCAGGGTTAGATACGCAGTATTTT. Its protein is CSLDSGLDTQYF.

About this clone itself: One end of the junction is discordant with germline, which a read error may explain. This sequence joins TRBV7-6 and TRBJ2-2, with 8 positions matching TRBD2. Germline V CDR1 and CDR2: SGHVS, FNYEAQ. This CDR3 region has 15 residues. CDR3 DNA sequence: TGTGCCAGCAGCTTAAGCCCTGACAATGCGGGGGGGCTGTTTTTT. Its protein product is CASSLSPDNAGGLFF.

This clone was seen a handful of times. Here the CDR3 reads CASSERAGRSTDTQYF. The CDR3 bases are TGTGCCAGCAGTGAAAGGGCGGGAAGGAGCACAGATACGCAGTATTTT. The rearrangement uses TRBV6-1 and TRBJ2-3; D is perhaps TRBD2 (6 bases). The CDR3 has 16 amino acids. Trimming took off 2 bases at V and 0 bases at J, with 12 bases between the two ends. Germline CDR1 reads MNHNS; CDR2 reads SASEGT.

The chain links TRBV19 to TRBJ1-1; TRBD1 is a possible D gene (6 bases). Per the germline V gene, CDR1 is LNHDA and CDR2 is SQIVND (reference sequence). The V end lost 10 bases, the J end lost 7 bases, and 16 bases lay between the germline ends. The CDR3 sequence is 12 residues long. The CDR3 protein is CATRGGPFEAFF. The CDR3 bases are TGTGCCACGAGGGGGGGGCCTTTTGAAGCTTTCTTT.

This clone was seen a single time. The rearrangement links TRBV4-1 to TRBJ2-7; 8 bases match TRBD2. Per the germline V gene, CDR1 is MGHRA and CDR2 is YSYEKL. This CDR3 has 17 amino acids. J was trimmed by 2 bases and V by 6 bases; bases with no gene match: 15. CDR3 nucleotide sequence: TGCGCCAGCAGGCAAAGCCCTACTAGCGGAGTGACCTACGAGCAGTACTTC. It is translated as CASRQSPTSGVTYEQYF.